This is a list of T cell receptor beta chains from one sample in a study of OX40 agonist ivuxolimab in advanced cancers. Using immunoSEQ multiplex PCR, the repertoire was profiled, and TCRdb retains in-frame clones only, with some absent. The profile shows some 140,000 clones, 90% of them singletons. The input for sequencing was CD4+ or CD8+ T cells sorted from blood, taken in a trial of the OX40 agonist ivuxolimab. Source of these receptors: an adult with an advanced solid tumor such as melanoma, head and neck, liver or kidney cancer. The CDR3 runs from the conserved cysteine through the conserved F or W. Fields, in order: V gene, J gene, clone size, CDR3 protein. A clone size is listed for some rows: how often the clone was seen (once, few, many), or a class if it is expanded.

>TRBV7-2|TRBJ2-2|NA
CASSVRGYPVGSNTGELFF
>TRBV9|TRBJ2-7|NA
CASSRGLAVSYEQYF
>TRBV28|TRBJ1-2|NA
CASSHYGTGDYGYTF
>TRBV10-3|TRBJ2-5|NA
CAISEGSGGPSVKTQYF
>TRBV7-9|TRBJ1-3|NA
CASSLARDAYTIYF
>TRBV7-2|TRBJ1-5|NA
CASSTQTGMNQPQHF
>TRBV25-1|TRBJ2-5|NA
CASSELVIQTQYF
>TRBV29-1|TRBJ1-2|few
CSGSQGQGGYTF
>TRBV6-5|TRBJ1-1|NA
CASSYIGGNTEAFF
>TRBV28|TRBJ1-2|NA
CASTLFGWNYGYTF
>TRBV19|TRBJ1-4|NA
CASSIRGEKLFF
>TRBV11-2|TRBJ1-2|NA
CASAPGYDGYTF
>TRBV28|TRBJ2-3|NA
CASKEGTDTQYF
>TRBV15|TRBJ1-2|NA
CATSTNRGLHYGYTF
>TRBV11-3|TRBJ2-7|NA
CASSLGDSYEQYF
>TRBV11-3|TRBJ2-1|once
CASSLDRPSPTNEQFF
>TRBV14|TRBJ2-6|NA
CASSPLGPGANVLTF
>TRBV10-3|TRBJ1-2|NA
CANADRGQEGYTF